Listed here are 22 T cell receptor beta chains from one sample, sequenced in a study of T cell responses to AZD1222 COVID-19 vaccine. The data were produced by immunoSEQ multiplex PCR, yet TCRdb's version contains in-frame clones alone and is incomplete. The sample carries 75,000 to 95,000 clones, around nine tenths recorded once. The sequencing used peripheral blood, collected on day 0 of AZD1222 vaccination. The receptors stem from an adult in good health.

This clone was observed once. This sequence joins TRBV10-1 and TRBJ1-1, with D hard to call. Germline V lookup: CDR1 WNHNN, CDR2 SYGVQD (reference sequence). The V gene lost 4 bases and the J gene lost 1 base, with 7 bases spanning the gap. The CDR3 length is 13 residues. CDR3 in DNA: TGCGCCAGCAGTGTGCAGGAGAACACTGAAGCTTTCTTT. It translates to CASSVQENTEAFF.

A single count supports this clone. The chain joins TRBV2 to TRBJ2-5; D ambiguous. The germline V and J ends were trimmed by 2 bases and 7 bases, with 8 bases remaining between them. This CDR3 is built from 12 residues. Germline V gene sequence: CDR1 SNHLY, CDR2 FYNNEI. The CDR3 reads CASSESSGTQYF. The CDR3, as DNA: TGTGCCAGCAGTGAATCCTCCGGGACCCAGTACTTC.

V gene TRBV6-5 combines with J gene TRBJ2-1; D might be TRBD1 or TRBD2, each matching 5 bases. This CDR3 spans 13 amino acids. Germline lookup yields CDR1 MNHEY and CDR2 SVGAGI. Trimming left V 8 bases short and J 7 bases short, with 15 bases between. CDR3 protein: CASSAEGRNEQFF. DNA of the CDR3: TGTGCCAGCTCCGCTGAGGGACGGAATGAGCAGTTCTTC.

The chain recombines TRBV19 with TRBJ1-1; 10 bases match TRBD1. The CDR3 extends over 14 amino acids. Germline CDR1 LNHDA, CDR2 SQIVND (reference sequence). Trimming took 6 bases from V and 6 from J; bases not matched to a gene: 7. The DNA of the CDR3 is TGTGCCAGTAGGAGTCCGGGACAGGGGTCTGAAGCTTTCTTT. Translation gives CASRSPGQGSEAFF.

The chain couples TRBV7-2 to TRBJ1-3; D ambiguous. Per the germline V gene, CDR1 is SGHTA and CDR2 is FQGNSA. The CDR3 covers 14 residues. Trimming pared 2 bases from V and 4 bases from J, leaving 9 bases between. Written as DNA, the CDR3 is TGTGCCAGCAGCTTAATGGGTACGGGAAACACCATATATTTT. Its protein product is CASSLMGTGNTIYF.

This chain connects TRBV18 to TRBJ1-2; D is perhaps TRBD1 (6 bases). This CDR3 spans 15 amino acids. Per germline, CDR1 KGHSH and CDR2 LQKENI. The ends were cut back, 0 bases at V and 4 bases at J, with 12 bases in the middle. The CDR3 DNA sequence: TGTGCCAGCTCACCACCGTTCGGGGGCGGCTATGGCTACACCTTC. Amino acids: CASSPPFGGGYGYTF. Full variable domain (rest looked up from reference TRBV18 and TRBJ1-2): NAGVMQNPRHLVRRRGQEARLRCSPMKGHSHVYWYRQLPEEGLKFMVYLQKENIIDESGMPKERFSAEFPKEGPSILRIQQVVRGDSAAYFCASSPPFGGGYGYTFGSGTRLTVV.

The chain links TRBV10-1 to TRBJ1-5; TRBD1 matches 8 bases. V lost 6 bases and J lost 0; bases outside the gene matches: 10. This CDR3 region has 17 residues. CDR1 and CDR2 from the germline V gene are WNHNN and SYGVQD (reference sequence). The CDR3 is CASSDGQGSFSNQPQHF. In DNA form, the CDR3 reads TGCGCCAGCAGCGACGGACAGGGCTCGTTTAGCAATCAGCCCCAGCATTTT.

This chain joins TRBV20-1 and TRBJ1-5; no clear D. Germline V gene sequence: CDR1 DFQATT, CDR2 SNEGSKA (reference sequence). The CDR3 consists of 11 residues. V was shortened by 6 bases and J by 6 bases, with 9 bases between the two germline ends. The CDR3 loop is CSAPDFQPQHF. DNA for the CDR3: TGCAGTGCCCCGGATTTTCAGCCCCAGCATTTT.

The CDR3 DNA reads as TGTGCCTGGAGTAGCGGGAGGGCCCCAGACGAGCAGTACTTC. It translates to CAWSSGRAPDEQYF. The chain couples TRBV30 to TRBJ2-7; 10 bases line up with TRBD2. Trimming removed 2 bases from V and 5 bases from J; junction bases left unmatched: 6. This CDR3 contains 14 residues. Looked up from germline, CDR1 is GTSNPN and CDR2 is SVGIG (reference sequence).

The chain links TRBV11-2 to TRBJ2-3; D uncertain. The CDR3 spans 12 residues. CDR1 and CDR2 from the germline V gene are SGHAT and FQNNGV. Trimming removed 2 bases from V and 6 bases from J, with 6 bases in between. The CDR3 protein is CASSLLRDTQYF. The CDR3 DNA reads TGTGCCAGCAGCTTACTCAGGGATACGCAGTATTTT.

The chain recombines TRBV3-1 (or the pseudogene TRBV3-2) with TRBJ2-1; 11 bases align to TRBD2. The V gene's germline CDR1 is LGHDT and CDR2 YNNKEL (reference sequence). CDR3 length: 15 residues. V gave up 4 bases and J gave up 5 bases; unmatched junction bases: 4. CDR3 sequence reads: CASSPTSGSNNEQFF. As DNA, the CDR3 is TGTGCCAGCAGCCCTACTAGCGGGAGCAACAATGAGCAGTTCTTC.

The rearrangement joins TRBV29-1 to TRBJ2-7; the D gene could be TRBD1 or TRBD2 (5 bases each). Trimming shortened V by 6 bases and J by 2 bases, and 14 bases separated the two germline ends. Germline loops: CDR1 SQVTM, CDR2 ANQGSEA. The length of the CDR3 is 13 residues. The CDR3 is CSVRRRGTYEQYF. In nucleotides, the CDR3 is TGCAGCGTCAGGCGTCGGGGCACCTACGAGCAGTACTTC.

The CDR3 coding sequence is TGTGCCAGCAGCCCCAGGCGGGGGGTAAATGAGCAGTTCTTC. Translating gives CASSPRRGVNEQFF. V and J are TRBV7-9 and TRBJ2-1; 8 bases are shared with TRBD2. The CDR3 totals 14 residues. The germline V gene encodes CDR1 SEHNR and CDR2 FQNEAQ (reference sequence). V lost 5 bases to trimming and J lost 7 bases; unmatched junction nucleotides: 7.

V gene TRBV28 combines with J gene TRBJ1-2; TRBD1 aligns across 12 bases. Trimming cost V 8 bases and J 6 bases; bases outside gene matches: 10. Looked up from germline, CDR1 is MDHEN and CDR2 is SYDVKM. This CDR3 has 15 amino acids. The CDR3 DNA reads as TGTGCCAGCTCCCCCGGGACAGGGGGCTTTGATGGCTACACCTTC. This translates into CASSPGTGGFDGYTF.

CDR3 nucleotide sequence: TGTGCCAGCAGTAATCGCGACAGGGCCGAGCAGTACGTC. Protein product: CASSNRDRAEQYV. This chain joins TRBV28 and TRBJ2-7; 7 bases align to TRBD1. The CDR3 totals 13 residues. Germline-derived CDR1 and CDR2 are MDHEN and SYDVKM. J gave up 6 bases and V 5 bases, and 7 bases lay outside the gene matches.

The rearrangement joins TRBV28 to TRBJ1-2, with 7 nucleotides matching TRBD1. This CDR3 contains 16 residues. Germline V CDR1 and CDR2: MDHEN, SYDVKM. The V segment lost 6 bases and the J segment 4 bases; nucleotides outside the gene matches: 14. CDR3 coding DNA: TGTGCCAGCAGGGACGCAGGGGGGGACCGCGCCTATGGCTACACCTTC. Translation gives CASRDAGGDRAYGYTF.

J is TRBJ1-2 and V is TRBV7-2, with D unclear. The V and J ends lost 2 bases and 8 bases respectively, with 15 bases between them. The CDR3 is 14 residues long. In germline, CDR1 is SGHTA, CDR2 FQGNSA. In nucleotides, the CDR3 is TGTGCCAGCAGCTTAAGTCGCCGGCCTTGGGGCTACACCTTC. It is translated as CASSLSRRPWGYTF. The full variable domain, in which reference TRBV7-2 and TRBJ1-2 provide the parts outside the CDR3, is GAGVSQSPSNKVTEKGKDVELRCDPISGHTALYWYRQSLGQGLEFLIYFQGNSAPDKSGLPSDRFSAERTGGSVSTLTIQRTQQEDSAVYLCASSLSRRPWGYTFGSGTRLTVV.

This clone was detected once. J is TRBJ2-2 and V is TRBV14; 7 nucleotides match TRBD1. The germline V gene encodes CDR1 SGHDN and CDR2 FVKESK. The CDR3 loop spans 19 amino acids. The J segment lost 0 bases and the V segment lost 5 bases, leaving 15 bases of the junction unmatched. The CDR3, as DNA: TGTGCCAGCAGCTATAGAACAGGGGTTAACCCCGCGAACACCGGGGAGCTGTTTTTT. As protein: CASSYRTGVNPANTGELFF. Together with reference TRBV14 and TRBJ2-2, the CDR3 gives the full variable domain: EAGVTQFPSHSVIEKGQTVTLRCDPISGHDNLYWYRRVMGKEIKFLLHFVKESKQDESGMPNNRFLAERTGGTYSTLKVQPAELEDSGVYFCASSYRTGVNPANTGELFFGEGSRLTVL.

This rearrangement joins TRBV7-2 to TRBJ2-3, with 7 bases that match TRBD1. Germline V gene sequence: CDR1 SGHTA, CDR2 FQGNSA. The CDR3 is made up of 18 amino acids. The V segment lost 1 base and the J segment 2 bases; nucleotides outside the gene matches: 12. The CDR3 sequence: CASSLGQGSALNTDTQYF. DNA for the CDR3: TGTGCCAGCAGCTTAGGACAGGGCTCAGCCCTTAACACAGATACGCAGTATTTT. Full variable domain (rest looked up from reference TRBV7-2 and TRBJ2-3): GAGVSQSPSNKVTEKGKDVELRCDPISGHTALYWYRQSLGQGLEFLIYFQGNSAPDKSGLPSDRFSAERTGGSVSTLTIQRTQQEDSAVYLCASSLGQGSALNTDTQYFGPGTRLTVL.

This chain connects TRBV30 to TRBJ1-1; perhaps TRBD1 as D (6 bases). CDR1 and CDR2 (germline): GTSNPN, SVGIG (reference sequence). Trimming pared 5 bases from V and 7 bases from J, leaving 17 bases between. The CDR3 covers 13 residues. The CDR3 region is CAWALDRSGEAFF. CDR3 coding DNA: TGTGCCTGGGCCCTTGACAGGTCGGGTGAAGCTTTCTTT.

DNA of the CDR3: TGCGCCAGCAGCCCCGGACAGATTGGGTTAGATGGGCAGTACTTC. Protein sequence: CASSPGQIGLDGQYF. The rearrangement uses TRBV5-1 and TRBJ2-7, with a weak D call TRBD1 (6 bases). V was shortened by 4 bases and J by 9 bases, with 23 bases between the two germline ends. Germline V lookup: CDR1 SGHRS, CDR2 YFSETQ. The CDR3 contains 15 residues.

V gene TRBV29-1 combines with J gene TRBJ1-1; 8 nucleotides agree with TRBD1. This CDR3 contains 14 residues. Trimming took 7 bases from V and 0 from J; bases not matched to a gene: 7. CDR1 and CDR2 (germline): SQVTM, ANQGSEA. CDR3 sequence reads: CSATPTGVNTEAFF. The CDR3 DNA follows: TGCAGCGCTACTCCGACAGGGGTGAACACTGAAGCTTTCTTT.